The rows below give T cell receptor beta chains drawn from one sample of a study of PD-1 blockade in classical Hodgkin lymphoma. TCRdb keeps only in-frame clones here, not all; method: immunoSEQ multiplex PCR. Of about 27,000 clones listed, 85% are singletons. The source was CD4+ T cells from blood, collected before the fourth cycle of nivolumab. The receptors derive from a human donor with classical Hodgkin lymphoma. The CDR3 runs from the conserved cysteine through the conserved F or W. The order of the fields is CDR3 protein, CDR3 DNA, J gene, clone size, V gene, D gene. D genes are given only for firm matches. The size field is filled for only some rows; it gives once, few, many or a size class.

CDR3aa: CASSPRQGSYEQYF
CDR3nt: TGTGCCAGCAGCCCTAGACAGGGTTCCTACGAGCAGTACTTC
j_gene: TRBJ2-7
abundance: .
v_gene: TRBV7-2
d_gene: TRBD1

CDR3aa: CASSEAAGANQPQHF
CDR3nt: TGTGCCAGCAGTGAAGCGGCAGGGGCCAATCAGCCCCAGCATTTT
j_gene: TRBJ1-5
abundance: .
v_gene: TRBV6-1
d_gene: .

CDR3aa: CSVNGRDNTGELFF
CDR3nt: TGCAGCGTTAATGGGAGGGACAACACCGGGGAGCTGTTTTTT
j_gene: TRBJ2-2
abundance: .
v_gene: TRBV29-1
d_gene: TRBD2

CDR3aa: CASSDSGRVTDTQYF
CDR3nt: TGTGCCAGCAGTGATAGCGGGAGGGTGACAGATACGCAGTATTTT
j_gene: TRBJ2-3
abundance: .
v_gene: TRBV6-4
d_gene: TRBD2

CDR3aa: CASRRGQGVTYEQYF
CDR3nt: TGTGCCAGTAGAAGGGGACAGGGGGTAACCTACGAGCAGTACTTC
j_gene: TRBJ2-7
abundance: .
v_gene: TRBV19
d_gene: TRBD1

CDR3aa: CASSLGGTFNEKLFF
CDR3nt: TGTGCCAGCAGCTTAGGGGGGACGTTTAATGAAAAACTGTTTTTT
j_gene: TRBJ1-4
abundance: once
v_gene: TRBV7-2
d_gene: .

CDR3aa: CASSSYPTRTVGGYTF
CDR3nt: TGTGCCAGCAGTTCATACCCGACCAGGACAGTTGGGGGCTACACCTTC
j_gene: TRBJ1-2
abundance: .
v_gene: TRBV6-4
d_gene: .

CDR3aa: CASSRGRQETQYF
CDR3nt: TGTGCCAGTAGTAGAGGCCGGCAAGAGACCCAGTACTTC
j_gene: TRBJ2-5
abundance: .
v_gene: TRBV19
d_gene: .

CDR3aa: CASSQTPEMNTEAFF
CDR3nt: TGCGCCAGCAGCCAGACACCGGAGATGAACACTGAAGCTTTCTTT
j_gene: TRBJ1-1
abundance: .
v_gene: TRBV5-1
d_gene: .

CDR3aa: CASSSNGIQETQYF
CDR3nt: TGTGCCAGCAGCTCGAACGGGATCCAAGAGACCCAGTACTTC
j_gene: TRBJ2-5
abundance: .
v_gene: TRBV13
d_gene: .

CDR3aa: CSARERDTQYF
CDR3nt: TGCAGTGCTAGGGAGAGAGATACGCAGTATTTT
j_gene: TRBJ2-3
abundance: .
v_gene: TRBV20-1
d_gene: .

CDR3aa: CASSTGGINNEQFF
CDR3nt: TGTGCCAGCAGTACAGGGGGCATCAACAATGAGCAGTTCTTC
j_gene: TRBJ2-1
abundance: .
v_gene: TRBV6-1
d_gene: TRBD1

CDR3aa: CASSLGRGQDQPQHF
CDR3nt: TGTGCCAGCAGCTTAGGCAGGGGGCAAGATCAGCCCCAGCATTTT
j_gene: TRBJ1-5
abundance: .
v_gene: TRBV7-2
d_gene: TRBD1

CDR3aa: CASSFLPPQETQYF
CDR3nt: TGTGCCAGCAGTTTTCTCCCGCCCCAAGAGACCCAGTACTTC
j_gene: TRBJ2-5
abundance: .
v_gene: TRBV28
d_gene: .

CDR3aa: CASSSLTGGTSGSTDTQYF
CDR3nt: TGTGCCAGCAGCTCCCTCACAGGGGGGACTAGCGGGAGTACAGATACGCAGTATTTT
j_gene: TRBJ2-3
abundance: .
v_gene: TRBV9
d_gene: TRBD2

CDR3aa: CAISGESLNTEAFF
CDR3nt: TGTGCCATCAGTGGTGAGTCCCTGAACACTGAAGCTTTCTTT
j_gene: TRBJ1-1
abundance: .
v_gene: TRBV10-3
d_gene: .

CDR3aa: CASSRGQSPETQYF
CDR3nt: TGTGCCAGCTCACGCGGACAGTCCCCAGAGACCCAGTACTTC
j_gene: TRBJ2-5
abundance: .
v_gene: TRBV18
d_gene: .

CDR3aa: CASKGDRMSGNTIYF
CDR3nt: TGTGCCAGCAAAGGAGACAGGATGTCTGGAAACACCATATATTTT
j_gene: TRBJ1-3
abundance: .
v_gene: TRBV2
d_gene: .

CDR3aa: CASSDSRRFQGGKYQPQHF
CDR3nt: TGTGCCAGCAGTGACTCGAGGAGGTTCCAGGGAGGGAAGTACCAGCCCCAGCATTTT
j_gene: TRBJ1-5
abundance: .
v_gene: TRBV6-4
d_gene: .

CDR3aa: CSVAQGGAGPEAFF
CDR3nt: TGCAGCGTTGCACAGGGGGGCGCGGGCCCTGAAGCTTTCTTT
j_gene: TRBJ1-1
abundance: .
v_gene: TRBV29-1
d_gene: TRBD1

CDR3aa: CASSATLALWDEQFF
CDR3nt: TGTGCCAGCAGCGCCACTCTTGCGCTATGGGATGAGCAGTTCTTC
j_gene: TRBJ2-1
abundance: few
v_gene: TRBV9
d_gene: .

CDR3aa: CASSRAGVAAGTGELFF
CDR3nt: TGTGCCAGTAGTCGAGCGGGAGTGGCTGCGGGCACCGGGGAGCTGTTTTTT
j_gene: TRBJ2-2
abundance: few
v_gene: TRBV19
d_gene: TRBD2

CDR3aa: CASAGQGIGANYGYTF
CDR3nt: TGTGCCAGCGCAGGACAGGGGATAGGGGCTAACTATGGCTACACCTTC
j_gene: TRBJ1-2
abundance: .
v_gene: TRBV18
d_gene: TRBD1

CDR3aa: CASSGWDSLPAYEQYF
CDR3nt: TGTGCCAGCAGCGGGTGGGATAGCCTGCCGGCCTACGAGCAGTACTTC
j_gene: TRBJ2-7
abundance: .
v_gene: TRBV5-6
d_gene: .

CDR3aa: CASSFNRGGETQYF
CDR3nt: TGTGCCAGCAGCTTCAACAGGGGCGGAGAGACCCAGTACTTC
j_gene: TRBJ2-5
abundance: .
v_gene: TRBV5-4
d_gene: TRBD1

CDR3aa: CAWTGTPGTEAFF
CDR3nt: TGTGCCTGGACCGGGACCCCCGGCACTGAAGCTTTCTTT
j_gene: TRBJ1-1
abundance: .
v_gene: TRBV30
d_gene: .

CDR3aa: CASSLQGVNQPQHF
CDR3nt: TGTGCCAGCAGCTTGCAAGGGGTGAATCAGCCCCAGCATTTT
j_gene: TRBJ1-5
abundance: .
v_gene: TRBV5-6
d_gene: .

CDR3aa: CASRNKAGRGVYGYTF
CDR3nt: TGTGCCAGCAGAAATAAGGCAGGGAGGGGAGTGTATGGCTACACCTTC
j_gene: TRBJ1-2
abundance: .
v_gene: TRBV6-6
d_gene: .

CDR3aa: CASRLSPGFTEAFF
CDR3nt: TGTGCCAGCAGACTTTCCCCGGGGTTCACTGAAGCTTTCTTT
j_gene: TRBJ1-1
abundance: .
v_gene: TRBV7-2
d_gene: .

CDR3aa: CASRGTGSGGYTF
CDR3nt: TGTGCCAGCAGGGGGACAGGGAGTGGAGGCTACACCTTC
j_gene: TRBJ1-2
abundance: .
v_gene: TRBV2
d_gene: TRBD1

CDR3aa: CASSSNTRREEKLFF
CDR3nt: TGTGCCAGCAGTTCCAACACGCGAAGGGAAGAAAAACTGTTTTTT
j_gene: TRBJ1-4
abundance: .
v_gene: TRBV6-5
d_gene: .

CDR3aa: CASSPPYRFHYGYTF
CDR3nt: TGTGCCAGCTCACCACCGTACCGGTTCCACTATGGCTACACCTTC
j_gene: TRBJ1-2
abundance: .
v_gene: TRBV18
d_gene: .

CDR3aa: CASNLDYEQYF
CDR3nt: TGTGCCAGCAACCTGGACTACGAGCAGTACTTC
j_gene: TRBJ2-7
abundance: .
v_gene: TRBV28
d_gene: .

CDR3aa: CASSSRTSSVQTQYF
CDR3nt: TGTGCCAGCAGCTCAAGGACTAGCTCGGTACAGACCCAGTACTTC
j_gene: TRBJ2-5
abundance: .
v_gene: TRBV7-9
d_gene: TRBD2

CDR3aa: CASSLGREVDQYF
CDR3nt: TGTGCCAGCAGCTTAGGGAGGGAGGTGGACCAGTACTTC
j_gene: TRBJ2-5
abundance: .
v_gene: TRBV7-2
d_gene: .

CDR3aa: CASSLIGSTRNTGELFF
CDR3nt: TGTGCCAGCAGCTTGATCGGCAGCACCCGTAACACCGGGGAGCTGTTTTTT
j_gene: TRBJ2-2
abundance: .
v_gene: TRBV5-5
d_gene: .

CDR3aa: CASSIGGGETQYF
CDR3nt: TGTGCCAGTAGTATAGGTGGAGGGGAGACCCAGTACTTC
j_gene: TRBJ2-5
abundance: .
v_gene: TRBV19
d_gene: .

CDR3aa: CASSWAGKNYEQYF
CDR3nt: TGTGCCAGCAGCTGGGCAGGTAAGAACTACGAGCAGTACTTC
j_gene: TRBJ2-7
abundance: .
v_gene: TRBV5-6
d_gene: .

CDR3aa: CASSYAAGAYNEQFF
CDR3nt: TGTGCCAGCAGTTACGCAGCAGGGGCTTACAATGAGCAGTTCTTC
j_gene: TRBJ2-1
abundance: .
v_gene: TRBV6-5
d_gene: .

CDR3aa: CASRRWTGLDTGELFF
CDR3nt: TGTGCCAGCAGGAGATGGACAGGGCTTGACACCGGGGAGCTGTTTTTT
j_gene: TRBJ2-2
abundance: once
v_gene: TRBV2
d_gene: TRBD1

CDR3aa: CASSEALNQPQHF
CDR3nt: TGTGCCAGCAGTGAAGCATTAAATCAGCCCCAGCATTTT
j_gene: TRBJ1-5
abundance: .
v_gene: TRBV6-1
d_gene: .

CDR3aa: CASSLMRTGKYEQYF
CDR3nt: TGCGCCAGCAGCCTCATGAGGACAGGGAAGTACGAGCAGTACTTC
j_gene: TRBJ2-7
abundance: .
v_gene: TRBV5-1
d_gene: TRBD1

CDR3aa: CASSPGTDSGNTIYF
CDR3nt: TGTGCCAGCTCACCGGGGACGGACTCTGGAAACACCATATATTTT
j_gene: TRBJ1-3
abundance: .
v_gene: TRBV18
d_gene: .

CDR3aa: CASKVSASGLYEQYF
CDR3nt: TGTGCCAGCAAGGTTTCGGCTAGCGGCCTCTACGAGCAGTACTTC
j_gene: TRBJ2-7
abundance: few
v_gene: TRBV6-1
d_gene: TRBD2

CDR3aa: CASSVEMNTEAFF
CDR3nt: TGTGCCAGCAGCGTAGAGATGAACACTGAAGCTTTCTTT
j_gene: TRBJ1-1
abundance: few
v_gene: TRBV9
d_gene: .

CDR3aa: CASGTPRQGTGNTIYF
CDR3nt: TGTGCTAGTGGTACGCCTCGACAGGGAACTGGAAACACCATATATTTT
j_gene: TRBJ1-3
abundance: .
v_gene: TRBV12-5
d_gene: TRBD1

CDR3aa: CASSKQGTGELFF
CDR3nt: TGTGCCAGCAGTAAACAGGGCACCGGGGAGCTGTTTTTT
j_gene: TRBJ2-2
abundance: .
v_gene: TRBV6-4
d_gene: .

CDR3aa: CASSSFGDTQYF
CDR3nt: TGTGCCAGCAGTTCTTTTGGGGATACGCAGTATTTT
j_gene: TRBJ2-3
abundance: .
v_gene: TRBV27
d_gene: .

CDR3aa: CASSLGRGLAGVVNEQFF
CDR3nt: TGCGCCAGCAGCTTGGGACGAGGCTTGGCGGGAGTGGTTAATGAGCAGTTCTTC
j_gene: TRBJ2-1
abundance: .
v_gene: TRBV5-1
d_gene: TRBD2

CDR3aa: CASTAGTGSTDTQYF
CDR3nt: TGTGCCAGCACGGCGGGGACGGGTAGCACAGATACGCAGTATTTT
j_gene: TRBJ2-3
abundance: .
v_gene: TRBV2
d_gene: .

CDR3aa: CASSYGVRETQYF
CDR3nt: TGTGCCAGCAGTTACGGGGTACGAGAGACCCAGTACTTC
j_gene: TRBJ2-5
abundance: .
v_gene: TRBV6-5
d_gene: .

CDR3aa: CASSPARRSNEKLFF
CDR3nt: TGTGCCAGCTCACCAGCCCGACGGTCTAATGAAAAACTGTTTTTT
j_gene: TRBJ1-4
abundance: .
v_gene: TRBV18
d_gene: .

CDR3aa: CASSSSGSTDTQYF
CDR3nt: TGTGCCAGCAGTTCCTCCGGTAGCACAGATACGCAGTATTTT
j_gene: TRBJ2-3
abundance: .
v_gene: TRBV6-5
d_gene: .

CDR3aa: CASSLVAGGPETQYF
CDR3nt: TGTGCCAGCAGCTTAGTGGCGGGAGGGCCGGAGACCCAGTACTTC
j_gene: TRBJ2-5
abundance: .
v_gene: TRBV7-2
d_gene: TRBD2

CDR3aa: CASSATEASGISYEQYF
CDR3nt: TGCGCCAGCAGCGCAACAGAGGCTAGCGGCATATCCTACGAGCAGTACTTC
j_gene: TRBJ2-7
abundance: .
v_gene: TRBV5-1
d_gene: TRBD2

CDR3aa: CATVTGFAQSGTQYF
CDR3nt: TGTGCCACCGTGACAGGTTTCGCTCAATCTGGGACCCAGTACTTC
j_gene: TRBJ2-5
abundance: .
v_gene: TRBV28
d_gene: .

CDR3aa: CASSEGTGSEKLFF
CDR3nt: TGTGCCAGCAGTGAAGGGACAGGGAGTGAAAAACTGTTTTTT
j_gene: TRBJ1-4
abundance: .
v_gene: TRBV2
d_gene: TRBD1

CDR3aa: CASSLDLGDGYTF
CDR3nt: TGTGCCAGCAGCTTAGACTTAGGGGATGGCTACACCTTC
j_gene: TRBJ1-2
abundance: .
v_gene: TRBV7-2
d_gene: .